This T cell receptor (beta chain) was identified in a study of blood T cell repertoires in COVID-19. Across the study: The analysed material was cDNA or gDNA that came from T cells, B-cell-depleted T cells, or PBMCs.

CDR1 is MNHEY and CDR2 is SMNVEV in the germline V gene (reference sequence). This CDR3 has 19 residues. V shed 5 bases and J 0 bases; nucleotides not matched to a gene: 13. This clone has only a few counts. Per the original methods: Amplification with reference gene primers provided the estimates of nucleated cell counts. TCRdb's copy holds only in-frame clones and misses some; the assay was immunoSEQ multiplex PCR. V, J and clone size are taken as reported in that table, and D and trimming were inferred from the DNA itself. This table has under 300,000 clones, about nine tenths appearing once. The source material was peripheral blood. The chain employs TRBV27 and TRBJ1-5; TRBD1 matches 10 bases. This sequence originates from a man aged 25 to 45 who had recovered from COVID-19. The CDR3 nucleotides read TGTGCCAGCAGTCGGAGTCCGGGACAGGGGAGATATAGCAATCAGCCCCAGCATTTT. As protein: CASSRSPGQGRYSNQPQHF.